The 20 T cell receptor beta chains in this list originate from one sample, sequenced in a study of blood T cell repertoires in COVID-19. Profiled with immunoSEQ multiplex PCR; TCRdb holds only in-frame clones, not every one. This sample has 300,000 to 400,000 clones, with almost 90% found just once. The material sequenced was peripheral blood. Receptors were obtained from a woman in her 70s with COVID-19, enrolled during active disease.

CDR3 in DNA: TGCAGCGTTGCAGGGGCGCCGACCGGCTACACCTTC. As protein: CSVAGAPTGYTF. This chain joins TRBV29-1 and TRBJ1-2; D possibly corresponds to TRBD1 (6 bases). Trimming took off 4 bases at V and 8 bases at J, with 14 bases between the two ends. Germline V gene data show CDR1 as SQVTM and CDR2 as ANQGSEA. This CDR3 has 12 residues.

The rearrangement uses TRBV21-1 and TRBJ1-2. TRBV21-1 counts as a pseudogene. The CDR3 is made up of 15 amino acids. In DNA, the CDR3 is TGTGCCAGCAGCCCCGAGGGGGGGTTCGATGGGGGCTACACCTTC. Protein product: CASSPEGGFDGGYTF.

This chain joins TRBV27 and TRBJ1-5; no definite D call. This CDR3 has 13 amino acids. Germline CDR1 is MNHEY and CDR2 is SMNVEV (reference sequence). The ends were cut back, 5 bases at V and 5 bases at J, with 10 bases in the middle. The CDR3 sequence is CASSLEGDQPQHF. The CDR3 nucleotides read TGTGCCAGCAGTCTCGAGGGCGATCAGCCCCAGCATTTT.

The rearrangement joins TRBV27 to TRBJ2-5; 10 bases agree with TRBD2. The length of the CDR3 is 16 residues. Looked up from germline, CDR1 is MNHEY and CDR2 is SMNVEV (reference sequence). V shed 8 bases, J shed 1 base, and the junction held 10 bases outside the gene matches. CDR3 sequence (DNA): TGTGCCAGCTCTCCTTCTCTAGCGGGGGCCCAAGAGACCCAGTACTTC. Translated: CASSPSLAGAQETQYF.

The chain employs TRBV7-9 and TRBJ2-3, with 8 bases lining up with TRBD2. The CDR3 is 16 residues long. Losses at the gene ends were 5 bases for V and 0 bases for J; bases not matched to a gene: 7. CDR1 and CDR2 (germline): SEHNR, FQNEAQ (reference sequence). The CDR3, as DNA: TGTGCCAGCAGCCTTCGGAGCGGGGGCAGCACAGATACGCAGTATTTT. This sequence encodes CASSLRSGGSTDTQYF.

This clone occurred once. This chain links TRBV2 with TRBJ2-3, with 7 bases matching TRBD1. With V trimmed by 7 bases and J by 0 bases, 4 bases remained unmatched. Germline values: CDR1 SNHLY, CDR2 FYNNEI. This CDR3 comprises 14 residues. The CDR3 is CASTWTGSTDTQYF. DNA for the CDR3: TGTGCCAGCACCTGGACAGGTAGCACAGATACGCAGTATTTT.

This chain joins TRBV24-1 and TRBJ1-5; D might be TRBD1 (5 bases). Germline CDR1 reads KGHDR; CDR2 reads SFDVKD. This CDR3 region has 16 residues. Trimming left V 4 bases short and J 0 bases short, with 12 bases between. CDR3 nucleotides: TGTGCCACCAGTGAGCGGGGGGGGTATAGCAATCAGCCCCAGCATTTT. Translation: CATSERGGYSNQPQHF.

This chain links TRBV19 with TRBJ1-1; no clear D gene. Germline CDR1 LNHDA, CDR2 SQIVND (reference sequence). The CDR3 totals 13 residues. Trimming took 6 bases from V and 0 from J, leaving 8 bases between them. The CDR3 sequence: CASSTGMNTEAFF. CDR3 nucleotides: TGTGCCAGTAGCACGGGGATGAACACTGAAGCTTTCTTT.

This sequence joins TRBV5-1 and TRBJ1-2, with D tentatively TRBD1 (5 bases). Trimming left V 4 bases short and J 2 bases short, with 9 bases between. The length of the CDR3 is 13 residues. CDR1 and CDR2 (germline): SGHRS, YFSETQ. The DNA for the CDR3 is TGCGCCAGCAGCCAGGGACTGAACTATGGCTACACCTTC. It encodes CASSQGLNYGYTF.

The chain employs TRBV10-1 and TRBJ2-1; 9 bases are shared with TRBD2. From germline, CDR1 is WNHNN and CDR2 SYGVQD (reference sequence). Losses at the gene ends were 1 base for V and 5 bases for J; bases not matched to a gene: 3. The CDR3 is 15 amino acids. The chain's CDR3 is CASSEFASGDNEQFF. The CDR3 bases are TGCGCCAGCAGTGAGTTTGCTAGCGGGGACAATGAGCAGTTCTTC.

The rearrangement joins TRBV7-9 to TRBJ2-1; D unresolved. Germline CDR1 reads SEHNR; CDR2 reads FQNEAQ (reference sequence). V shed 2 bases and J shed 12 bases, with 17 bases lying between them. The CDR3 spans 14 residues. The DNA for the CDR3 is TGTGCCAGCAGCTTATCGCCATCGATCAATAGGCAGTTCTTC. Its translation: CASSLSPSINRQFF.

CDR3 in amino acids: CASTPGLAGGPGDTQYF. The CDR3 region has the DNA TGCGCCAGCACACCGGGACTAGCGGGGGGGCCCGGAGATACGCAGTATTTT. The V gene is TRBV4-3, the J gene TRBJ2-3; the match to TRBD2 covers 16 bases. J was trimmed by 5 bases and V by 7 bases; bases with no gene match: 9. Germline CDR1 reads LGHNA; CDR2 reads YSLEER. This CDR3 has 17 amino acids.

This chain connects TRBV18 to TRBJ1-2; D is ambiguous. The ends were cut back, 2 bases at V and 4 bases at J, with 11 bases in the middle. Germline assignment: CDR1 KGHSH and CDR2 LQKENI. This CDR3 comprises 14 residues. CDR3: CASSPTAAGYGYTF. In DNA, the CDR3 is TGTGCCAGCTCACCAACAGCGGCAGGCTATGGCTACACCTTC.

CDR3 sequence: CASSPQGYGNTIYF. The DNA for the CDR3 is TGTGCCAGCTCACCACAGGGGTATGGAAACACCATATATTTT. This chain uses TRBV18 with TRBJ1-3, with D tentatively TRBD1 (5 bases). The CDR3 extends over 14 amino acids. CDR1 is KGHSH and CDR2 is LQKENI in the germline V gene. V dropped 1 base and J dropped 3 bases, with 7 bases sitting between them.

The gene calls are TRBV12-3 or TRBV12-4 and TRBJ1-4; D unclear. The germline V and J ends were trimmed by 5 bases and 14 bases, with 15 bases remaining between them. This CDR3 has 12 amino acids. This CDR3 is CASSVLTEVLFF. DNA for the CDR3: TGTGCCAGCAGTGTCCTCACAGAAGTTCTGTTTTTT.

V is TRBV4-2 and J is TRBJ2-2; 10 bases line up with TRBD2. The trim removed 4 bases at V and 7 bases at J, leaving 6 bases unmatched. The CDR3 has 15 amino acids. Per germline, CDR1 LGHNA and CDR2 YNFKEQ. CDR3 region: CASSLTSGAIGELFF. The CDR3 DNA sequence: TGTGCCAGCAGCCTTACTAGCGGGGCTATCGGGGAGCTGTTTTTT.

CDR3 region: CASSYYGQDYGYTF. CDR3 bases: TGCGCCAGCAGCTACTACGGACAGGACTATGGCTACACCTTC. This chain links TRBV5-1 with TRBJ1-2, with 7 bases that match TRBD1. Losses at the gene ends were 3 bases for V and 3 bases for J; bases not matched to a gene: 5. The germline V gene encodes CDR1 SGHRS and CDR2 YFSETQ. The CDR3 is made up of 14 amino acids.

This sequence joins TRBV7-8 and TRBJ2-3; 11 nucleotides agree with TRBD2. J was trimmed by 4 bases and V by 0 bases; bases with no gene match: 6. CDR1 and CDR2 from the germline V gene are SGHVS and FQNEAQ. CDR3 size: 17 residues. In nucleotides, the CDR3 is TGTGCCAGCAGCTTAGCGCAAGGTAGCGGGGGGGCAGATACGCAGTATTTT. Its protein is CASSLAQGSGGADTQYF.

The J gene is TRBJ1-1, the V gene TRBV10-2; a weak D match, TRBD1 (6 bases). The CDR3 sequence is 14 residues long. In germline, CDR1 is WSHSY, CDR2 SAAADI. Trimming stripped 3 bases from V and 6 bases from J, with 14 bases between. The CDR3 loop is CASSEQGSLAEAFF. The CDR3 DNA reads as TGCGCCAGCAGTGAACAGGGTAGTTTGGCTGAAGCTTTCTTT.

The chain is built from TRBV19 and TRBJ1-2, with a possible D match to TRBD1 (6 bases). V lost 6 bases and J 4 bases, leaving 18 bases between the germline ends. Germline CDR1 and CDR2: LNHDA and SQIVND (reference sequence). The CDR3 sequence is 15 residues long. The CDR3 DNA is TGTGCCAGTAGCCGTTTCTCCCAGGGGCTCTATGGCTACACCTTC. Translation: CASSRFSQGLYGYTF.